The 14 T cell receptor beta chains given below trace back to one sample, sequenced in a study of T-cell memory formation after mild COVID-19. TCRdb passed the 5' RACE reads through MiXCR, listing each CDR3 protein once. The profile shows just under 550,000 distinct CDR3 sequences, 20% of them singletons. Sequencing was performed on PBMCs or a T cell subset sorted from them (not recorded which). The receptors stem from an adult woman who had mild COVID-19 (a few samples of this study predate the infection). Cell type and time point are not known.

This clonotype was detected only a few times. This rearrangement joins TRBV6-2 or TRBV6-3 to TRBJ2-3; 9 positions match TRBD2. This CDR3 spans 16 amino acids. Trimming at V came to 6 bases and at J to 5 bases, leaving 12 bases not matched to a gene. Germline V lookup: CDR1 MNHEY, CDR2 SVGEGT. CDR3 DNA sequence: TGTGCCAGCAGACCCCCGGGACTAGCTTGGGGAGATACGCAGTATTTT. The encoded protein is CASRPPGLAWGDTQYF.

This clonotype was seen a few times. This rearrangement joins TRBV4-3 to TRBJ2-2; 9 bases match TRBD1. The CDR3 loop spans 17 amino acids. Unmatched junction bases numbered 8, after V lost 0 bases and J lost 6 bases. Germline-derived CDR1 and CDR2 are LGHNA and YSLEER. The CDR3 nucleotides read TGCGCCAGCAGCCAAGAACCTGGGACAGGGCGGGCCGGGGAGCTGTTTTTT. Translating gives CASSQEPGTGRAGELFF.

This chain joins TRBV12-3 or TRBV12-4 and TRBJ1-1; D remains ambiguous. The V end was cut by 3 bases, the J end by 1 base, with 12 bases between. The CDR3 consists of 15 residues. As DNA, the CDR3 is TGTGCCAGCAGTTTGTTAGGTGTGGAGAACACTGAAGCTTTCTTT. This gives the protein CASSLLGVENTEAFF.

This clonotype has just a few counts. In DNA, the CDR3 is TGTGCCAGCAGCTTGGTTCCCGGGACGGGGGGCAATCAGCCCCAGCATTTT. Its translation: CASSLVPGTGGNQPQHF. V gene TRBV5-5 combines with J gene TRBJ1-5; a weak D match, TRBD1 (5 bases). Trimming took 0 bases from V and 2 from J, leaving 15 bases between them. Germline assignment: CDR1 SGHKS and CDR2 YYEKEE (reference sequence). The CDR3 length is 17 residues.

The chain's CDR3 is CASSLGNAGVKETQYF. CDR3 DNA sequence: TGTGCCAGCAGCTTAGGTAACGCAGGGGTCAAAGAGACCCAGTACTTC. This chain uses TRBV7-6 with TRBJ2-5, with D maybe TRBD1 (6 bases). Germline V gene data show CDR1 as SGHVS and CDR2 as FNYEAQ. V lost 1 base, J lost 3 bases, and 15 bases lay in between. The CDR3 extends over 16 amino acids.

This chain joins TRBV7-2 and TRBJ2-7; D not certain. CDR1 and CDR2 from the germline V gene are SGHTA and FQGNSA. V dropped 5 bases and J dropped 5 bases, with 10 bases sitting between them. The CDR3 has 12 amino acids. CDR3 loop: CASSTEPNEQYF. The CDR3 DNA reads as TGTGCCAGCAGCACGGAGCCCAACGAGCAGTACTTC.

This clonotype was seen a few times. The CDR3 region is CASSSGTEQGPQHF. As DNA, the CDR3 is TGTGCCAGCAGTTCCGGGACGGAGCAGGGGCCCCAGCATTTT. This chain joins TRBV6-2 or TRBV6-3 and TRBJ1-5, with D possibly TRBD1 on 5 matching bases. CDR3 size: 14 residues. Trimming left V 4 bases short and J 9 bases short, with 16 bases between. Per germline, CDR1 MNHEY and CDR2 SVGEGT.

This clonotype was counted between two and nine times. The junction does not match germline at one end; this may be a read error. The CDR3 spells CASSLELGATGEQFF. CDR3 nucleotides: TGTGCTAGCAGCTTAGAGCTCGGTGCAACCGGTGAGCAGTTCTTC. V and J are TRBV7-7 and TRBJ2-1, with D unresolved. CDR3 length: 15 amino acids. Germline V CDR1 and CDR2: SSHAT, FNYEAQ (reference sequence).

This clonotype was counted only a few times. In DNA form, the CDR3 reads TGTGCCAGCATGGAGGAGCCCTATGGCTACACCTTC. Translating gives CASMEEPYGYTF. The chain couples TRBV2 to TRBJ1-2; D ambiguous. Germline-derived CDR1 and CDR2 are SNHLY and FYNNEI. CDR3 length: 12 amino acids. V shed 7 bases and J shed 4 bases, with 10 bases lying between them.

This clonotype was seen a few times. CDR3 in DNA: TGTGCCAGTAGTAGGGACAGCAGGAAGCAGCCCCAGCATTTT. Protein: CASSRDSRKQPQHF. The chain has TRBV19 and TRBJ1-5; 7 positions match TRBD1. This CDR3 has 14 amino acids. The germline V gene encodes CDR1 LNHDA and CDR2 SQIVND (reference sequence). V was pared by 4 bases and J by 7 bases, with 7 bases of the junction left unmatched.

This clonotype was picked up a small number of times. This sequence joins TRBV7-9 and TRBJ2-1; D tentatively fits TRBD1 or TRBD2 (6 bases each). The CDR3 has 16 residues. From germline, CDR1 is SEHNR and CDR2 FQNEAQ (reference sequence). Deletions cut 4 bases from V and 0 bases from J, with 13 bases between. The CDR3 DNA reads as TGTGCCAGCAGCTCCTTGGGGGGCCGCTCCTACAATGAGCAGTTCTTC. Translated, it gives CASSSLGGRSYNEQFF.

The rearrangement uses TRBV5-6 and TRBJ2-5; the D gene is possibly TRBD1 (6 bases). CDR1 SGHDT and CDR2 YYEEEE come from the germline V gene. V was pared by 3 bases and J by 1 base, with 16 bases between. This CDR3 is 16 amino acids long. This CDR3 reads CASSYPADRLQETQYF. The DNA of the CDR3 is TGTGCCAGCAGCTACCCAGCGGACAGACTCCAAGAGACCCAGTACTTC.

The sample holds a few counts of this clonotype. The chain combines TRBV3-1 with TRBJ2-5; 8 bases fit TRBD1. This CDR3 has 17 amino acids. CDR1 is LGHDT, CDR2 YNNKEL, per germline (reference sequence). V shed 0 bases and J 5 bases; nucleotides not matched to a gene: 11. The CDR3 DNA follows: TGTGCCAGCAGCCAAGAAGCAGGGGGCTTCGACGGGGAGACCCAGTACTTC. The encoded protein is CASSQEAGGFDGETQYF.

A few counts support this clonotype. The chain joins TRBV12-3 or TRBV12-4 to TRBJ2-3, with D unclear. V was clipped by 3 bases and J by 4 bases, with 14 bases between them. The CDR3 has 15 residues. CDR3 DNA sequence: TGTGCCAGCAGTTTGAGGTGGGCTGCATCAGATACGCAGTATTTT. This gives the protein CASSLRWAASDTQYF.